Reported below is one TCR beta chain. Under the authors' procedure: Quantification of nucleated cells was approximated via reference gene primer amplification. Generated by immunoSEQ multiplex PCR, the TCRdb table keeps only in-frame clones and is missing some. D and trimming were read from the DNA, whereas the V and J calls and clone size are those reported in that table. Seen here are some 150,000 clones, about 85% observed once, and the top ten hold roughly 2.5%. This specimen belongs to a study of blood T cell repertoires in COVID-19. Study details: Both acute and convalescent COVID-19 samples were obtained from the United States, Italy and Spain. Sample material is recorded as cDNA or gDNA derived from T cells, B-cell-depleted T cells, or PBMCs.

The sequencing input was peripheral blood. This receptor was obtained from a human donor with acute or convalescent COVID-19. The donor label of this sample is uncertain.

CDR3 bases: TGTGCCTGGAGTGCAACGACAGGGGATAATGAAAAACTGTTTTTT. It is translated as CAWSATTGDNEKLFF. V usage is TRBV30 and J usage is TRBJ1-4; 8 nucleotides agree with TRBD1. The V segment lost 1 base and the J segment 4 bases; nucleotides outside the gene matches: 5. The V gene's germline CDR1 is GTSNPN and CDR2 SVGIG (reference sequence). CDR3 length equals 15 residues.